This T cell receptor beta chain was captured in a study of T cells in Graves' hyperthyroidism and ophthalmopathy. Regarding this clonotype: The antigen remains undetermined. At one end the junction does not follow the germline gene, possibly because of a read error.

Study outcomes and limitations: The model made its ophthalmopathy prediction, and onset followed a median approximately six months later. Most expanded thyroid clonotypes above 0.001 recurred in blood. From stable hyperthyroidism, ophthalmopathy was set apart by a 13 V-J model.

Orbital computed tomography, thyroid ultrasound, serum thyroxine and TRAb, and clinical symptoms together informed the diagnoses. The CDR3 regions of TCR beta were amplified from RNA transcripts. Carried out on the TCR CDR3, a first-round RT-PCR used the HTBI primer set. TCRdb independently ran MiXCR on the multiplex PCR reads; one entry per CDR3 protein. The table lists 550,000 to 700,000 distinct CDR3 sequences, 46% of them singletons. The TCR sequence derives from an adult woman with Graves' disease, either hyperthyroidism or ophthalmopathy (not recorded which). The sequenced material came from peripheral blood or thyroid tissue (not recorded which).

CDR3 region: CASSPQSGGNVLTF. In DNA form, the CDR3 reads TGCGCCAGCAGCCCCCAGTCGGGGGGCAACGTCCTGACTTTC. The V call is TRBV7-3, the J call TRBJ2-6, with TRBD2 identical over 7 bases. From germline, CDR1 is SGHTA and CDR2 FQGTGA. The CDR3 spans 14 residues.